Listed below are T cell receptor beta chains from one sample, sequenced in a study of OX40 agonist ivuxolimab in advanced cancers. Sequenced by immunoSEQ multiplex PCR; TCRdb stores in-frame clones only, minus some. The repertoire has tens of thousands of clones, 75% to 85% of them found once; the top ten carry more than 6.5%. The specimen comprised CD4+ or CD8+ T cells sorted from blood, sampled in a trial of the OX40 agonist ivuxolimab. These receptors were obtained from an adult with an advanced solid tumor such as melanoma, head and neck, liver or kidney cancer. The CDR3 runs from the conserved cysteine through the conserved F or W. Fields, in order: V gene, J gene, D gene, clone size, CDR3 DNA, CDR3 protein. A D gene is named only where the DNA matches it firmly. Clone size is not always given. Where it is, it says once, few, many or a class for expanded clones.

V gene: TRBV6-5; J gene: TRBJ1-1; D gene: -; clone size: -; CDR3 DNA: TGTGCCAGCAGGGAGAGCACTGAAGCTTTCTTT; CDR3 protein: CASRESTEAFF
V gene: TRBV10-2; J gene: TRBJ2-7; D gene: TRBD2; clone size: -; CDR3 DNA: TGCGCCAGCAGTGAGTATTTTGGTAGCGGGGGCTACGAGCAGTACTTC; CDR3 protein: CASSEYFGSGGYEQYF
V gene: TRBV5-1; J gene: TRBJ2-1; D gene: TRBD1; clone size: -; CDR3 DNA: TGCGCCAGCAGCTCCCGACAGGGGGCATACAATGAGCAGTTCTTC; CDR3 protein: CASSSRQGAYNEQFF
V gene: TRBV6-1; J gene: TRBJ1-1; D gene: -; clone size: few; CDR3 DNA: TGTGCCAGCAGTGAAGCTCGCCGAATTATGAACACTGAAGCTTTCTTT; CDR3 protein: CASSEARRIMNTEAFF
V gene: TRBV9; J gene: TRBJ1-3; D gene: TRBD1; clone size: -; CDR3 DNA: TGTGCCAGCAGCGACGGGACAGCTGGAAACACCATATATTTT; CDR3 protein: CASSDGTAGNTIYF
V gene: TRBV4-3; J gene: TRBJ2-1; D gene: TRBD1; clone size: -; CDR3 DNA: TGCGCCAGCAGCCCCCTACAGGGGCGCAATGAGCAGTTCTTC; CDR3 protein: CASSPLQGRNEQFF
V gene: TRBV9; J gene: TRBJ2-7; D gene: TRBD2; clone size: once; CDR3 DNA: TGTGCCAGCAGCGAGCTTCTAGCGGGGGCGCACTACGAGCAGTACTTC; CDR3 protein: CASSELLAGAHYEQYF
V gene: TRBV10-3; J gene: TRBJ1-5; D gene: -; clone size: once; CDR3 DNA: TGTGCCATCAGTGAGAACCAATACAATCAGCCCCAGCATTTT; CDR3 protein: CAISENQYNQPQHF
V gene: TRBV7-9; J gene: TRBJ1-1; D gene: -; clone size: -; CDR3 DNA: TGTGCCAGCAGCCCTAAAACGGGCAGGGCCACTGAAGCTTTCTTT; CDR3 protein: CASSPKTGRATEAFF
V gene: TRBV6-6; J gene: TRBJ2-5; D gene: TRBD1; clone size: -; CDR3 DNA: TGTGCCAGCAGTCTGTATGGGACAGGAAAGACCCAGTACTTC; CDR3 protein: CASSLYGTGKTQYF
V gene: TRBV6-5; J gene: TRBJ2-7; D gene: TRBD1; clone size: -; CDR3 DNA: TGTGCCAGCAGTTTACAGGGGGCTAACTACGAGCAGTACTTC; CDR3 protein: CASSLQGANYEQYF
V gene: TRBV9; J gene: TRBJ2-2; D gene: -; clone size: -; CDR3 DNA: TGTGCCAGCAACTCCGGGACTTCTTCGGCCGGGGAGCTGTTTTTT; CDR3 protein: CASNSGTSSAGELFF
V gene: TRBV11-2; J gene: TRBJ1-1; D gene: -; clone size: -; CDR3 DNA: TGTGCCAGCAGCTTAGTAAGCACTGAAGCTTTCTTT; CDR3 protein: CASSLVSTEAFF
V gene: TRBV7-9; J gene: TRBJ1-4; D gene: TRBD1; clone size: -; CDR3 DNA: TGTGCCAGCAGCGCACGGACAGGAGGGAATGAAAAACTGTTTTTT; CDR3 protein: CASSARTGGNEKLFF
V gene: TRBV19; J gene: TRBJ2-7; D gene: TRBD1; clone size: once; CDR3 DNA: TGTGCCAGTACTTCCGGGACAGGGGACTACGAGCAGTACTTC; CDR3 protein: CASTSGTGDYEQYF
V gene: TRBV4-3; J gene: TRBJ1-4; D gene: TRBD1; clone size: -; CDR3 DNA: TGCGCCAGCAGCCAAGATAGGAGGGGGCGCGGAGAAAAACTGTTTTTT; CDR3 protein: CASSQDRRGRGEKLFF
V gene: TRBV6-5; J gene: TRBJ1-3; D gene: -; clone size: -; CDR3 DNA: TGTGCCAGCAGTTACACGGTCTCTGGAAACACCATATATTTT; CDR3 protein: CASSYTVSGNTIYF
V gene: TRBV6-6; J gene: TRBJ1-2; D gene: TRBD1; clone size: -; CDR3 DNA: TGTGCCAGCAGTTACGTCCCGGGACAGGGTATCTATGGCTACACCTTC; CDR3 protein: CASSYVPGQGIYGYTF
V gene: TRBV9; J gene: TRBJ2-3; D gene: TRBD2; clone size: -; CDR3 DNA: TGTGCCAGCAGCGGAGGAACTAGCGGGGGCTCTAGCACAGATACGCAGTATTTT; CDR3 protein: CASSGGTSGGSSTDTQYF
V gene: TRBV25-1; J gene: TRBJ2-1; D gene: TRBD1; clone size: -; CDR3 DNA: TGTGCCAGCAGTGATTGGGACAGGGGGAATGAGCAGTTCTTC; CDR3 protein: CASSDWDRGNEQFF
V gene: TRBV5-4; J gene: TRBJ2-4; D gene: -; clone size: -; CDR3 DNA: TGTGCCAGCAGCTTAACCCGACTGGGAGGAGACAAAAACATTCAGTACTTC; CDR3 protein: CASSLTRLGGDKNIQYF
V gene: TRBV23-1; J gene: TRBJ1-2; D gene: -; clone size: -; CDR3 DNA: TGCGCCAGCAGTCAATCGGGGCTGAACTATGGCTACACCTTC; CDR3 protein: CASSQSGLNYGYTF
V gene: TRBV5-6; J gene: TRBJ2-3; D gene: -; clone size: -; CDR3 DNA: TGTGCCAGCAGCTTGGGGGGCAGGGAAGATACGCAGTATTTT; CDR3 protein: CASSLGGREDTQYF
V gene: TRBV7-9; J gene: TRBJ1-1; D gene: -; clone size: -; CDR3 DNA: TGTGCCAGCAGCGGATCAGCCCACACGGCTTTCTTT; CDR3 protein: CASSGSAHTAFF
V gene: TRBV4-3; J gene: TRBJ1-2; D gene: -; clone size: once; CDR3 DNA: TGCGCCAGCAGCCAAGCGGGGGCTTATGGCTACACCTTC; CDR3 protein: CASSQAGAYGYTF
V gene: TRBV5-6; J gene: TRBJ1-2; D gene: TRBD1; clone size: once; CDR3 DNA: TGTGCCAGCAGGGAGTTGAGGACGGGGGGACAGGGCAACTATGGCTACACCTTC; CDR3 protein: CASRELRTGGQGNYGYTF
V gene: TRBV10-1; J gene: TRBJ2-1; D gene: -; clone size: -; CDR3 DNA: TGCGCCAGCAGTGAGTCATTCGGAAACAATGAGCAGTTCTTC; CDR3 protein: CASSESFGNNEQFF
V gene: TRBV27; J gene: TRBJ2-7; D gene: TRBD1; clone size: medium-sized; CDR3 DNA: TGTGCCAGCAGTCCAAGGACAGGGGGCTACGAGCAGTACTTC; CDR3 protein: CASSPRTGGYEQYF